Sequencing of this T cell receptor beta chain was carried out in a study of cytomegalovirus exposure and HLA in healthy donors. Study at large: Unique TCR beta sequences numbering about 100 million came from approximately 180 million T cells in an earlier analysis. HLA-typed donors contributed 65 million to 95 million unique TCRs, which were held in an early data release. Study results and caveats: Some V segments could not be told apart, so they were left out, TRBV6-2 and TRBV6-3 among them. For most TCR beta V segments, an earlier analysis put the productive rate at about 87% or about 30% of the time.

CDR3 size: 15 residues. Germline CDR1 MNHEY, CDR2 SVGAGI. The V end lost 0 bases, the J end lost 6 bases, and 14 bases lay between the germline ends. The PCR employed 60 Vbeta primers together with 13 Jbeta primers. Here immunoSEQ multiplex PCR was the method, and the copy in TCRdb shows in-frame clones only, minus some. The table lists 150,000 or so clones, about four fifths of them singletons. Worth noting for this clone: Its specificity is unknown.

Sequenced material: PBMCs. This clonotype originated in a man aged 18-30 years in good health and CMV-seropositive. V gene TRBV6-5 combines with J gene TRBJ1-1, with D unclear. CDR3 bases: TGTGCCAGCAGTTACTCGAAGGCGGCTGTCGCTGAAGCTTTCTTT. It translates to CASSYSKAAVAEAFF.